These 16 T cell receptor beta chains were sequenced from one sample in a study of blood T cells in healthy people across ages. With a J-beta primer mix and a sample-barcoded 5' primer, a second PCR ran roughly 6 to 11 cycles. TCRdb reanalysed the 5' RACE reads using MiXCR and keeps one entry per CDR3 protein. The top ten clones hold around a fifth of a sample with some 700,000 distinct CDR3 sequences, 20% to 25% of them seen once. Material: blood. Every receptor here comes from a man between 65 and 85 years old in good health.

The V gene is TRBV19, the J gene TRBJ2-1; the match to TRBD2 covers 7 bases. This CDR3 comprises 15 residues. CDR1 is LNHDA, CDR2 SQIVND, per germline (reference sequence). The V gene end was trimmed by 2 bases and the J gene end by 5 bases; junction bases not matched to a gene: 6. The CDR3 DNA follows: TGTGCCAGTAGTATAAAAGCGGGGCGGAACAATGAGCAGTTCTTC. Protein product: CASSIKAGRNNEQFF. Full variable domain (remainder filled in from reference TRBV19 and TRBJ2-1): DGGITQSPKYLFRKEGQNVTLSCEQNLNHDAMYWYRQDPGQGLRLIYYSQIVNDFQKGDIAEGYSVSREKKESFPLTVTSAQKNPTAFYLCASSIKAGRNNEQFFGPGTRLTVL.

This clonotype was recorded many times. This CDR3 is CSVSPGQGTNTEAFF. CDR3 in DNA: TGCAGCGTCTCGCCGGGACAGGGGACGAACACTGAAGCTTTCTTT. This rearrangement joins TRBV29-1 to TRBJ1-1; 10 nucleotides match TRBD1. CDR1 is SQVTM, CDR2 ANQGSEA, per germline. The CDR3 length is 15 residues. The V gene end was trimmed by 6 bases and the J gene end by 1 base; junction bases not matched to a gene: 8. The whole variable domain, filled in from reference TRBV29-1 and TRBJ1-1, reads SAVISQKPSRDICQRGTSLTIQCQVDSQVTMMFWYRQQPGQSLTLIATANQGSEATYESGFVIDKFPISRPNLTFSTLTVSNMSPEDSSIYLCSVSPGQGTNTEAFFGQGTRLTVV.

This clonotype appeared a few times. The CDR3 DNA reads as TGTGCCAGCAGCTTACCACGACAGGGATTATCCTCTGGGGCCAACGTCCTGACTTTC. Translated: CASSLPRQGLSSGANVLTF. J is TRBJ2-6 and V is TRBV11-2; 7 bases fit TRBD1. The CDR3 spans 19 residues. V dropped 2 bases and J dropped 0; count of bases not matched to a gene: 10. The germline gives CDR1 SGHAT, CDR2 FQNNGV.

The chain employs TRBV18 and TRBJ2-2; the match to TRBD1 covers 12 bases. Germline trimming cut 3 bases from V and 2 bases from J; bases unmatched to any gene: 4. The CDR3 spans 17 residues. From germline, CDR1 is KGHSH and CDR2 LQKENI. The chain's CDR3 is CASSPTGTGGNTGELFF. The CDR3 coding sequence is TGTGCCAGCTCACCTACCGGGACAGGGGGCAACACCGGGGAGCTGTTTTTT.

The genes are TRBV7-7 and TRBJ2-2; D tentatively reads TRBD1 or TRBD2 (5 bases each). The germline gives CDR1 SSHAT, CDR2 FNYEAQ (reference sequence). The CDR3 loop spans 15 amino acids. Trimming shortened V by 1 base and J by 5 bases, and 11 bases separated the two germline ends. Written as DNA, the CDR3 is TGTGCCAGCAGCTTAGATGCAGGGAGTACCGGGGAGCTGTTTTTT. It encodes CASSLDAGSTGELFF.

There are many counts of this clonotype. V is TRBV6-5 and J is TRBJ1-2, with a weak D call TRBD1 (5 bases). This CDR3 spans 11 amino acids. Trimming took 8 bases from V and 2 from J, leaving 6 bases between them. From germline, CDR1 is MNHEY and CDR2 SVGAGI. In DNA form, the CDR3 reads TGTGCCAGCGGGGGAAACTATGGCTACACCTTC. Translated, it gives CASGGNYGYTF.

As regards this clonotype: Mismatch with germline at one junction end may stem from a read error. The V gene is TRBV29-1, the J gene TRBJ1-4; 7 nucleotides line up with TRBD1. Germline-derived CDR1 and CDR2 are SQVTM and ANQGSEA. The CDR3 covers 17 residues. For the CDR3, the DNA is TGCAGCGTTGAAGATAGCGGCAGGGGGGTAACTAATGAAAAACTGCTTTTT. Its translation is CSVEDSGRGVTNEKLLF.

CDR3 protein: CASSSRPSGLEVSYEQYV. The CDR3 bases are TGTGCCAGCAGCTCTAGACCTAGCGGACTAGAAGTATCCTACGAGCAGTACGTC. The gene calls are TRBV7-9 and TRBJ2-7; 7 nucleotides align to TRBD2. The CDR3 spans 18 residues. After removal of 4 bases from V and 1 base from J, the junction contained 16 bases not matched to a gene. Per germline, CDR1 SEHNR and CDR2 FQNEAQ (reference sequence).

There are a few counts of this clonotype. The chain links TRBV6-2 or TRBV6-3 to TRBJ1-2; 8 bases line up with TRBD1. The germline V gene encodes CDR1 MNHEY and CDR2 SVGEGT. After removal of 4 bases from V and 2 bases from J, the junction contained 9 bases not matched to a gene. This CDR3 is built from 16 residues. The CDR3 DNA reads as TGTGCCAGCAGTTTGTTAGGGACAGGAGGCAACTATGGCTACACCTTC. This sequence encodes CASSLLGTGGNYGYTF.

This clonotype was seen repeatedly, ten times or more. The chain combines TRBV12-3 or TRBV12-4 with TRBJ2-1, with TRBD2 matching 10 bases. The CDR3 spans 20 residues. V gave up 5 bases and J gave up 2 bases; unmatched junction bases: 18. The CDR3 protein is CASSPSAHIAGGLPYNEQFF. The DNA of the CDR3 is TGTGCCAGCAGTCCCTCCGCCCATATAGCGGGGGGCCTGCCCTACAATGAGCAGTTCTTC.

This clonotype has a count of ten or more. J is TRBJ1-1 and V is TRBV5-1, with D perhaps TRBD1 (5 bases). Trimming left V 4 bases short and J 1 base short, with 20 bases between. The CDR3 runs 17 residues. Germline lookup yields CDR1 SGHRS and CDR2 YFSETQ. CDR3 nucleotides: TGCGCCAGCAGCCTTAGGTACGGGGGAAGCCCGAACACTGAAGCTTTCTTT. Amino acid sequence: CASSLRYGGSPNTEAFF.

As concerns this clonotype: Germline is not matched at one junction end, which may reflect a read error. The gene calls are TRBV12-3 or TRBV12-4 and TRBJ2-5; 11 positions agree with TRBD2. CDR3 length equals 12 residues. The CDR3 DNA follows: TGTGCCAGCAGTACTCTAGCGGGGGGCAGGTTCTTC. Its protein is CASSTLAGGRFF.

This clonotype was seen a handful of times. V usage is TRBV20-1 and J usage is TRBJ1-1; perhaps TRBD1 as D (6 bases). CDR3 length equals 16 residues. Between the trimmed V and J ends, which lost 3 bases and 0 bases, there was a span of 17 bases. The V gene's germline CDR1 is DFQATT and CDR2 SNEGSKA (reference sequence). This chain's CDR3 is CSASRPGQHMNTEAFF. The CDR3 nucleotides are TGCAGTGCTAGTCGGCCGGGACAACACATGAACACTGAAGCTTTCTTT.

The CDR3 DNA reads as TGTGCCAGCGAACGACAGGGGAACTCTGGAAACACCATATATTTT. This encodes CASERQGNSGNTIYF. The chain recombines TRBV6-6 with TRBJ1-3; TRBD1 aligns across 8 bases. The CDR3 is made up of 15 amino acids. J was trimmed by 0 bases and V by 8 bases; bases with no gene match: 6. Germline V lookup: CDR1 MNHNY, CDR2 SVGAGI (reference sequence).

The genes are TRBV7-6 and TRBJ2-1; 9 bases match TRBD2. Losses at the gene ends were 5 bases for V and 1 base for J; bases not matched to a gene: 6. CDR1 SGHVS and CDR2 FNYEAQ come from the germline V gene. The CDR3 length is 16 residues. CDR3 in amino acids: CASSPIAGVSYNEQFF. The CDR3 bases are TGTGCCAGCAGCCCGATAGCGGGAGTTTCCTACAATGAGCAGTTCTTC.

This clonotype was observed a handful of times. The CDR3 coding sequence is TGCAGTGCGAAAGGGGGACAGTTTCAAGAGACCCAGTACTTC. It codes for CSAKGGQFQETQYF. This sequence joins TRBV20-1 and TRBJ2-5, with 7 bases lining up with TRBD1. Germline V lookup: CDR1 DFQATT, CDR2 SNEGSKA (reference sequence). The length of the CDR3 is 14 residues. The V and J ends lost 6 bases and 2 bases, in that order; junction bases with no gene match: 9.